The 10 T cell receptor beta chains in this list originate from one sample, sequenced in a study of T cells in Graves' hyperthyroidism and ophthalmopathy. Amplification of TCR beta CDR3 regions used RNA as the template. HTBI primers drove first-round RT-PCR of the TCR CDR3. TCRdb re-called the multiplex PCR reads through MiXCR, storing one row per CDR3 protein. The table has over 350,000 distinct CDR3 sequences, roughly 15% seen once. Sequencing input: blood. These receptors were obtained from a man between 18 and 35 years old with Graves' ophthalmopathy.

The chain employs TRBV6-1 and TRBJ2-2; D gene unclear. The germline V gene encodes CDR1 MNHNS and CDR2 SASEGT. The CDR3 runs 15 residues. The V end lost 2 bases, the J end lost 6 bases, and 13 bases lay between the germline ends. The CDR3 is CASSERILGSGELFF. CDR3 DNA sequence: TGTGCCAGCAGTGAAAGGATTCTTGGGTCCGGGGAGCTGTTTTTT.

This clonotype has only a few counts. Here the CDR3 DNA reads TGTGCCTGGAGGCAACTAACCCCCCGGGGACTTACTGAAGCTTTCTTT. It encodes CAWRQLTPRGLTEAFF. This chain uses TRBV30 with TRBJ1-1; D is possibly TRBD1 (5 bases). Germline CDR1 and CDR2: GTSNPN and SVGIG (reference sequence). The CDR3 consists of 16 residues. Trimming stripped 3 bases from V and 5 bases from J, with 22 bases between.

In this sample, this clonotype turned up many times. The chain uses TRBV3-1 and TRBJ1-5; D gene uncertain. The germline V and J ends were trimmed by 0 bases and 6 bases, with 12 bases remaining between them. There are 15 residues in the CDR3. Germline V CDR1 and CDR2: LGHDT, YNNKEL (reference sequence). The CDR3 region is CASSQDSRGTQPQHF. For the CDR3, the DNA is TGTGCCAGCAGCCAAGATTCGCGGGGAACTCAGCCCCAGCATTTT.

This clonotype showed up just once. Possible read error: a much larger clone is one base away. The chain recombines TRBV15 with TRBJ2-5; D unclear. Germline V gives CDR1 LNHNV, CDR2 YYDKDF (reference sequence). This CDR3 contains 16 residues. V shed 5 bases and J shed 9 bases, with 25 bases lying between them. CDR3 nucleotides: TGTGCCACCAGCTCCCTCCCCCAGGTGGCCCCGTGGGCCCAGTACTTC. This gives the protein CATSSLPQVAPWAQYF.

This rearrangement joins TRBV7-9 to TRBJ2-1; TRBD2 aligns across 9 bases. Germline assignment: CDR1 SEHNR and CDR2 FQNEAQ (reference sequence). CDR3 size: 15 residues. Trimming took 5 bases from V and 8 from J; bases not matched to a gene: 10. Written as DNA, the CDR3 is TGTGCCAGCAGCCCGGGCGGGGGGGCAATGTATGAGCAGTTCTTC. Translated: CASSPGGGAMYEQFF.

The CDR3 nucleotides read TGCAGCGTTGAGTGGCCCGACAGGGATCCAGAAAAACTGTTTTTT. Translating gives CSVEWPDRDPEKLFF. The V and J genes are TRBV29-1 and TRBJ1-4, with 7 nucleotides matching TRBD1. CDR1 SQVTM and CDR2 ANQGSEA come from the germline V gene. V trimming: 3 bases; J trimming: 8 bases; junction bases outside the gene matches: 12. The CDR3 contains 15 residues.

This clonotype was seen just once. The chain is built from TRBV7-9 and TRBJ2-7, with D unresolved. The CDR3 totals 19 residues. V was cut by 1 base and J by 2 bases, with 24 bases left in between. From germline, CDR1 is SEHNR and CDR2 FQNEAQ (reference sequence). The CDR3 DNA sequence: TGTGCCAGCAGCTTAGAATCTCGAGGCCCGGAATCTCATCCCTACGAGCAGTACTTC. Translation gives CASSLESRGPESHPYEQYF.

This clonotype was seen repeatedly, ten times or more. The J gene is TRBJ1-1, the V gene TRBV2; D gene ambiguous. The CDR3 length is 16 residues. Germline values: CDR1 SNHLY, CDR2 FYNNEI. V was trimmed by 0 bases and J by 6 bases, leaving 17 bases between them. The CDR3 loop is CASSEARTKWDSEAFF. The CDR3 DNA reads as TGTGCCAGCAGTGAAGCCCGAACGAAGTGGGATTCTGAAGCTTTCTTT.

This sequence joins TRBV7-2 and TRBJ2-1, with 14 positions matching TRBD2. The germline gives CDR1 SGHTA, CDR2 FQGNSA. There are 20 residues in the CDR3. With 5 bases clipped from V and 1 base from J, the junction kept 13 bases outside the gene matches. CDR3 in DNA: TGTGCCAGCAGCCCCAGACTAGCGGGGGGGCTCCTTAGTTCCTACAATGAGCAGTTCTTC. Encoded protein: CASSPRLAGGLLSSYNEQFF.

This clonotype was seen only a few times. The CDR3 spells CATSDSIGENEKLFF. Here the CDR3 DNA reads TGTGCCACCAGTGACTCCATCGGGGAGAATGAAAAACTGTTTTTT. The V and J genes are TRBV24-1 and TRBJ1-4; D is undetermined. The CDR3 extends over 15 amino acids. The germline V gene has CDR1 KGHDR and CDR2 SFDVKD. V lost 4 bases, J lost 5 bases, and 13 bases lay in between.